This T cell receptor beta chain was sequenced during a study of blood T cell repertoires in COVID-19. For the study at large: In each case, the material was cDNA or gDNA derived from T cells, B-cell-depleted T cells, or PBMCs.

The table came from immunoSEQ multiplex PCR; TCRdb's copy has only in-frame clones and leaves some out. This sample has 150,000 to 200,000 clones; approximately 78% occur once, and the top ten carry around 15%. Living in about 25 US areas, the participants were between roughly 18 and 90 years of age. Clinical history as reported by participants underpinned cohort assignment. Before being deemed recovered, Cohort 3 donors had two negative PCRs, clearance, or symptom resolution. From germline, CDR1 is SNHLY and CDR2 FYNNEI. Trimming at V came to 8 bases and at J to 3 bases, leaving 6 bases not matched to a gene. This CDR3 is 13 amino acids long.

The source of this sequence is a woman in her 50s who had recovered from COVID-19. Sequencing was performed on PBMCs or T cells enriched from blood (not recorded which). The chain recombines TRBV2 with TRBJ2-7; TRBD2 matches at 8 bases. The CDR3 DNA reads as TGTGCCAGCCTGCGGGAGGAGGGCTACGAGCAGTACTTC. This sequence encodes CASLREEGYEQYF.